The rows below give T cell receptor beta chains drawn from one sample of a study of OX40 agonist ivuxolimab in advanced cancers. Assay: immunoSEQ multiplex PCR; the TCRdb copy retains only in-frame clones and omits some. The sample gives about 58,000 clones, roughly nine tenths of which show up once; about 1.8% is in the top ten. Material: CD4+ or CD8+ T cells sorted from blood, obtained in a trial of the OX40 agonist ivuxolimab. These receptors all come from an adult with an advanced solid tumor such as melanoma, head and neck, liver or kidney cancer. Both conserved end residues are part of each CDR3. Each record gives: D gene, CDR3 length, clone size, V gene, J gene, CDR3 DNA, CDR3 protein. D genes are given only for firm matches. Clone size is shown for a subset of rows, as once, few, many or a class of expanded clone.

.	15	.	TRBV2	TRBJ2-2	TGTGCCAGCAGTGAAGACGGGAGCGGGACCGGGGAGCTGTTTTTT	CASSEDGSGTGELFF
TRBD1	13	.	TRBV6-1	TRBJ2-5	TGTGCCTCAACCAGGGACAGGGGAGAGACCCAGTACTTC	CASTRDRGETQYF
TRBD2	15	.	TRBV5-5	TRBJ2-3	TGTGCCAGCAGCTTGGTGGGACTAGCGGCAGATACGCAGTATTTT	CASSLVGLAADTQYF
.	17	.	TRBV13	TRBJ2-2	TGTGCCAGCAGCTTTTTTTATGGGGGGCCAAGCACCGGGGAGCTGTTTTTT	CASSFFYGGPSTGELFF
.	13	.	TRBV15	TRBJ1-6	TGTGCCACCAGCAGAGAGAGGGACTCACCCCTCCACTTT	CATSRERDSPLHF
TRBD1	14	.	TRBV6-1	TRBJ1-4	TGTGCCAGCAGGACGACAGGGGTTAATGAAAAACTGTTTTTT	CASRTTGVNEKLFF
.	13	.	TRBV6-5	TRBJ1-5	TGTGCCAGCAGCGATACAGTCAATCAGCCCCAGCATTTT	CASSDTVNQPQHF
TRBD2	20	.	TRBV28	TRBJ2-7	TGTGCCAGCAGTTCTAGCCCGGGACTAGCGGGAGGACCAATACGCTACGAGCAGTACTTC	CASSSSPGLAGGPIRYEQYF
TRBD1	16	medium-sized	TRBV4-1	TRBJ1-5	TGCGCCAGCAGCCAAGCAACAGGGGTGGCCAATCAGCCCCAGCATTTT	CASSQATGVANQPQHF
.	14	once	TRBV7-8	TRBJ2-2	TGTGCCAGCAGCTTAGGGGCGAACACCGGGGAGCTGTTTTTT	CASSLGANTGELFF
.	14	.	TRBV6-1	TRBJ2-3	TGTGCCAGCAGTGTTTATCTCCAGGCAGATACGCAGTATTTT	CASSVYLQADTQYF
TRBD2	14	.	TRBV7-8	TRBJ2-1	TGTGCCAGCAGCACTAGCGGGAGGGTTAATGAGCAGTTCTTC	CASSTSGRVNEQFF
.	21	few	TRBV23-1	TRBJ1-1	TGCGCCAGCAGTCAACCTAATGGGAAGACACGCTACCTCGGGATGAACACTGAAGCTTTCTTT	CASSQPNGKTRYLGMNTEAFF
.	16	.	TRBV12-2	TRBJ1-6	TGTGCAAGTCGCCCATGCGCTAGGGTGGAGGATTCACCCCTCCACTTT	CASRPCARVEDSPLHF
.	16	.	TRBV4-1	TRBJ1-1	TGCGCCAGCAGCCAAGAGCCCACCGGGACCTTCACTGAAGCTTTCTTT	CASSQEPTGTFTEAFF
TRBD2	15	.	TRBV10-3	TRBJ2-1	TGTGCCATCAGTGACCGTTCGCGGGGGGGCAATGAGCAGTTCTTC	CAISDRSRGGNEQFF
.	17	.	TRBV5-4	TRBJ2-6	TGTGCCAGCAGCTTGGACTTATCGGGCTCTGGGGCCAACGTCCTGACTTTC	CASSLDLSGSGANVLTF
TRBD1	17	once	TRBV10-3	TRBJ1-2	TGTGCCATCAGTGGATCGACTCCGGGACAGGGGAACTATGGCTACACCTTC	CAISGSTPGQGNYGYTF
TRBD1	15	.	TRBV19	TRBJ2-1	TGTGCCAGTAGTATCGAGACAGGGGGTTTCGATGAGCAGTTCTTC	CASSIETGGFDEQFF
.	16	.	TRBV5-5	TRBJ2-6	TGTGCCAGCAGTAACAACGAAGTGTCTGGGGCCAACGTCCTGACTTTC	CASSNNEVSGANVLTF
.	13	few	TRBV25-1	TRBJ1-1	TGTGCCAGCAGTGTTAGCTTGAACACTGAAGCTTTCTTT	CASSVSLNTEAFF
.	14	few	TRBV7-9	TRBJ1-5	TGTGCCAGCAGCCAGGGACCAACGTATCAGCCCCAGCATTTT	CASSQGPTYQPQHF
.	16	.	TRBV30	TRBJ1-4	TGTGCCGGGAGACCCTTCATCCGGGGGAGTGGAGAAAAACTGTTTTTT	CAGRPFIRGSGEKLFF
TRBD2	11	.	TRBV30	TRBJ2-1	TGTGCCGCCGGGGAGGGGAATGAGCAGTTCTTC	CAAGEGNEQFF
.	13	.	TRBV5-8	TRBJ2-5	TGTGCCAGCAGCCGGGGCCTCGGAGAGACCCAGTACTTC	CASSRGLGETQYF
.	13	once	TRBV5-6	TRBJ2-6	TGTGCCAGCAGCTTAACTGGGGCCAACGTCCTGACTTTC	CASSLTGANVLTF
.	15	.	TRBV7-2	TRBJ1-4	TGTGCCAGCAGCTTAGTTTGGGGGGGTGGTGAAAAACTGTTTTTT	CASSLVWGGGEKLFF
.	13	.	TRBV9	TRBJ1-5	TGTGCCAGCAGCGTAGGAGACAATCAGCCCCAGCATTTT	CASSVGDNQPQHF
.	18	.	TRBV19	TRBJ1-6	TGTGCCAGTACCTCCTCTGAAACCCAGGGGTTATACAATTCACCCCTCCACTTT	CASTSSETQGLYNSPLHF
TRBD1	19	.	TRBV16	TRBJ2-1	TGTGCCAGCAGCCACACAACTAACAGGGGTAGCACGTCCTACAATGAGCAGTTCTTC	CASSHTTNRGSTSYNEQFF
.	13	.	TRBV5-5	TRBJ1-5	TGTGCCAGCAGCTTGGGATTAAATCAGCCCCAGCATTTT	CASSLGLNQPQHF
TRBD2	16	.	TRBV4-3	TRBJ2-2	TGCGCCAGCAGCCAAGAGGCAGCGGGGGGGTTTGGGGAGCTGTTTTTT	CASSQEAAGGFGELFF
.	13	.	TRBV18	TRBJ2-3	TGTGCCAGCTCTCCCCCTAGTGCAGATACGCAGTATTTT	CASSPPSADTQYF
.	12	.	TRBV7-9	TRBJ2-5	TGTGCCAGCACTAACGACCCAGAGACCCAGTACTTC	CASTNDPETQYF
.	15	.	TRBV6-5	TRBJ1-1	TGTGCCAGCAGTCCCGAAACCGGACAGAACACTGAAGCTTTCTTT	CASSPETGQNTEAFF
TRBD1	15	.	TRBV2	TRBJ1-3	TGTGCCAGCAGTGAACTCAGGGGGGTCGGAAACACCATATATTTT	CASSELRGVGNTIYF
.	19	.	TRBV10-2	TRBJ2-2	TGCGCCAGCAGAGAAGGGATACAAAGAACTTTAGTTGTCGCCGGGGAGCTGTTTTTT	CASREGIQRTLVVAGELFF
.	15	.	TRBV27	TRBJ1-6	TGTGCCAGCAGTTTGGTGGCCGAGCTCAATTCACCCCTCCACTTT	CASSLVAELNSPLHF
.	14	.	TRBV7-2	TRBJ2-3	TGTGCCAGCAGTTGGGGCAGAAGCACAGATACGCAGTATTTT	CASSWGRSTDTQYF
TRBD1	14	.	TRBV11-2	TRBJ1-2	TGTGCCAGCAGCACGGGACAGGGGGTTTTTGGCTACACCTTC	CASSTGQGVFGYTF
TRBD1	15	.	TRBV4-1	TRBJ2-7	TGCGCCAGCAGCCAAAGCCCCGGGACAGCCTACGAGCAGTACTTC	CASSQSPGTAYEQYF
.	14	.	TRBV6-1	TRBJ1-2	TGTGCCAGCAGAGCTCCAGGGGCCAACTATGGCTACACCTTC	CASRAPGANYGYTF
TRBD2	16	few	TRBV28	TRBJ2-5	TGTGCCAGCAGTTCCCCCCTTAGCGGGGGGTTGGAGACCCAGTACTTC	CASSSPLSGGLETQYF
.	14	.	TRBV7-9	TRBJ2-7	TGTGCCAGCAGCCAAGGGGCAGGGCCCTACGAGCAGTACTTC	CASSQGAGPYEQYF
.	14	few	TRBV19	TRBJ2-7	TGTGCCAGTAGTAAAGAAGACATCTCCTACGAGCAGTACTTC	CASSKEDISYEQYF
.	12	few	TRBV11-1	TRBJ1-2	TGTGCCAGCAGCACCGACAGCTATGGCTACACCTTC	CASSTDSYGYTF
.	14	.	TRBV2	TRBJ2-7	TGTGCCAGCACGAAGGACAGAGTTTCCTACGAGCAGTACTTC	CASTKDRVSYEQYF